This entry concerns a single TCR beta chain. The target antigen is unknown. The protocol was immunoSEQ multiplex PCR, while the TCRdb copy is restricted to in-frame clones and leaves out a portion. The sample records 20,000 or so clones, around 67% being singletons. V trimming: 6 bases; J trimming: 3 bases; junction bases outside the gene matches: 6. This CDR3 has 15 amino acids. The germline V gene encodes CDR1 MNHNS and CDR2 SASEGT. This entry comes from a study of PD-1 blockade in classical Hodgkin lymphoma. General study findings and limits: It was reported that newly diagnosed patients had less baseline TCR diversity than healthy donors. The study found complete responders had baseline diversity similar to newly diagnosed patients. By C4D1, CD4+ diversity increased significantly, especially in complete responders.

Each of the patients experienced relapse following autologous stem cell transplantation, and their brentuximab vedotin exposure differed. The study recorded best responses of complete response, partial response or progressive disease. This receptor was obtained from a human donor with classical Hodgkin lymphoma. Sequencing used peripheral blood mononuclear cells (PBMCs), obtained before the second cycle of nivolumab. The chain carries TRBV6-1 and TRBJ1-5; 9 bases match TRBD1. The DNA for the CDR3 is TGTGCCAGCAGCCGGACAGGGGAGTACAATCAGCCCCAGCATTTT. Translating gives CASSRTGEYNQPQHF.